Sequencing of this T cell receptor beta chain was carried out in a study of shared clonotypes between healthy human individuals. Only in-frame clones appear in the TCRdb table, and some are missing; sequencing was by immunoSEQ multiplex PCR. The table lists about 2.4 million clones, approximately 92% of them singletons. This clone was seen only a few times. Distinct nucleotide sequences in the sample also encode this CDR3. The source material was naive CD4+ T cells sorted from blood. Subset specified: CD45RA+ positively selected. The sequence was obtained from a man aged 18 to 35 in good health.

The CDR3 sequence is CASSLQGSYEQYF. The CDR3 region has the DNA TGCGCCAGCAGCTTGCAGGGCTCCTACGAGCAGTACTTC. The V call is TRBV5-1, the J call TRBJ2-7, with D tentatively TRBD1 (5 bases). The V end lost 1 base, the J end lost 0 bases, and 5 bases lay between the germline ends. Germline lookup yields CDR1 SGHRS and CDR2 YFSETQ. CDR3 length: 13 residues. The variable domain in full, completed from reference TRBV5-1 and TRBJ2-7, reads KAGVTQTPRYLIKTRGQQVTLSCSPISGHRSVSWYQQTPGQGLQFLFEYFSETQRNKGNFPGRFSGRQFSNSRSEMNVSTLELGDSALYLCASSLQGSYEQYFGPGTRLTVT.